One and the same sample provided the 21 T cell receptor beta chains below, sequenced in a study of T cell responses to AZD1222 COVID-19 vaccine (dated by TCRdb to the early 2020s). Taken with the paper, the label for time point translates to: baseline before first vaccination. The library was built by means of the immunoSEQ multiplex PCR assay. TCRdb mirrors the immuneACCESS table, restricted to in-frame sequences. Some clones are absent from its copies; in checked studies, under half trace to an unresolved V gene, and the reason for the others is unknown. Present in this sample are about 120,000 clones, around nine tenths of which were seen just once. The top ten hold over 1.5% of the sample. Sequenced here: peripheral blood, sampled on day 0 of AZD1222 vaccination. The receptor source for this set is an adult in good health.

The rearrangement joins TRBV5-1 to TRBJ2-2, with TRBD1 identical over 9 bases. J gave up 2 bases and V 1 base, and 3 bases lay outside the gene matches. Germline loops: CDR1 SGHRS, CDR2 YFSETQ. CDR3 length: 16 residues. CDR3 sequence reads: CASSLMDRGNTGELFF. The CDR3 coding sequence is TGCGCCAGCAGCTTGATGGACAGGGGTAACACCGGGGAGCTGTTTTTT.

The chain carries TRBV4-1 and TRBJ2-1; TRBD2 agrees at 12 bases. From germline, CDR1 is MGHRA and CDR2 YSYEKL. The V gene end was trimmed by 1 base and the J gene end by 3 bases; junction bases not matched to a gene: 4. The CDR3 totals 17 residues. The CDR3 sequence is CASSQASGRVDYNEQFF. CDR3 DNA: TGCGCCAGCAGCCAAGCTAGCGGGAGGGTAGACTACAATGAGCAGTTCTTC.

This chain uses TRBV5-4 with TRBJ2-7; TRBD2 agrees at 10 bases. Germline-derived CDR1 and CDR2 are SGHNT and YYREEE (reference sequence). Trimming cost V 1 base and J 7 bases; bases outside gene matches: 17. The CDR3 sequence is 18 residues long. The CDR3 coding sequence is TGTGCCAGCAGCTTGACCCCTCCGGGTACTAGCGGGATAGGTGAGCAGTACGTC. Translation gives CASSLTPPGTSGIGEQYV.

V usage is TRBV18 and J usage is TRBJ2-1, with 12 nucleotides matching TRBD2. The CDR3 length is 17 residues. Germline CDR1 is KGHSH and CDR2 is LQKENI. Trimming removed 1 base from V and 6 bases from J; junction bases left unmatched: 7. CDR3 bases: TGTGCCAGCTCACCACGACTAGCGGGAGAGGGAGGCAATGAGCAGTTCTTC. It translates to CASSPRLAGEGGNEQFF.

V is TRBV6-6 and J is TRBJ1-1; D gene unclear. With 2 bases removed from V and 6 bases from J, the gap between germline ends came to 13 bases. The CDR3 has 14 amino acids. Looked up from germline, CDR1 is MNHNY and CDR2 is SVGAGI (reference sequence). The DNA for the CDR3 is TGTGCCAGCAGTTACGGCAGCGGAGTTGCTGAAGCTTTCTTT. Translating gives CASSYGSGVAEAFF.

The chain uses TRBV21-1 and TRBJ2-7; the table assigns TRBD2, which was not confirmed against the DNA. TRBV21-1 is described as a pseudogene. The CDR3 length is 16 residues. CDR3 nucleotides: TGTGCCAGCAGCAAAGGAGGGACTATTAGCTCCTACGAGCAGTACGTC. This sequence encodes CASSKGGTISSYEQYV.

The V call is TRBV3-1 (or the pseudogene TRBV3-2), the J call TRBJ1-2; TRBD1 is a possible D gene (5 bases). The CDR3 loop spans 14 amino acids. Germline V gives CDR1 LGHDT, CDR2 YNNKEL (reference sequence). V lost 3 bases and J 2 bases, leaving 10 bases between the germline ends. The CDR3 DNA reads TGTGCCAGCAGCCAGGACACCATAAACTATGGCTACACCTTC. Translating it yields CASSQDTINYGYTF.

This clone showed up just once. V usage is TRBV7-8 and J usage is TRBJ1-2; no clear D. Trimming cost V 3 bases and J 6 bases, with 11 bases left between them. Germline CDR1 and CDR2: SGHVS and FQNEAQ. The CDR3 loop spans 13 amino acids. The DNA for the CDR3 is TGTGCCAGCAGCTTTGGTCGAGTTGATGGCTACACCTTC. This codes for CASSFGRVDGYTF.

The chain recombines TRBV15 with TRBJ1-6, with TRBD1 matching 9 bases. J lost 0 bases, V lost 2 bases, and 5 bases had no gene match. Germline V gene data show CDR1 as LNHNV and CDR2 as YYDKDF (reference sequence). The CDR3 extends over 18 amino acids. The DNA of the CDR3 is TGTGCCACCAGCAGATCCCGACAGGGGGTCTCCTATAATTCACCCCTCCACTTT. It translates to CATSRSRQGVSYNSPLHF.

The V gene is TRBV3-1 (or the pseudogene TRBV3-2), the J gene TRBJ2-2; no firm D call. V was pared by 6 bases and J by 1 base, with 9 bases between. The CDR3 has 14 amino acids. Germline-derived CDR1 and CDR2 are LGHDT and YNNKEL (reference sequence). CDR3 in DNA: TGTGCCAGCAGACCGACGGAGAACACCGGGGAGCTGTTTTTT. This encodes CASRPTENTGELFF.

This chain uses TRBV6-6 with TRBJ1-2; TRBD1 aligns across 10 bases. With 6 bases clipped from V and 6 bases from J, the junction kept 4 bases outside the gene matches. The CDR3 has 13 residues. CDR1 is MNHNY, CDR2 SVGAGI, per germline (reference sequence). Here the CDR3 DNA reads TGTGCCAGCAGGCCGGGACAGGGGAATGGCTACACCTTC. Its protein product is CASRPGQGNGYTF.

The chain is built from TRBV6-5 and TRBJ2-5; D is unresolved. Germline V gene sequence: CDR1 MNHEY, CDR2 SVGAGI. V shed 10 bases and J shed 4 bases, with 16 bases lying between them. The CDR3 is 13 amino acids. CDR3 sequence: CATALRSLETQYF. DNA of the CDR3: TGTGCCACCGCTTTGCGATCCTTAGAGACCCAGTACTTC.

The chain carries TRBV11-2 and TRBJ1-1; D is unresolved. The V end was cut by 5 bases, the J end by 1 base, with 11 bases between. This CDR3 has 14 amino acids. The germline CDR1 and CDR2 sequences are SGHAT and FQNNGV. The CDR3 sequence: CASSPTWGNTEAFF. In nucleotides, the CDR3 is TGTGCCAGCAGCCCGACTTGGGGGAACACTGAAGCTTTCTTT.

This chain connects TRBV3-1 (or the pseudogene TRBV3-2) to TRBJ2-3; 9 nucleotides align to TRBD2. CDR1 is LGHDT, CDR2 YNNKEL, per germline (reference sequence). Losses at the gene ends were 7 bases for V and 1 base for J; bases not matched to a gene: 15. The CDR3 is made up of 18 amino acids. This CDR3 reads CASTRNSGGPSGTDTQYF. The CDR3 DNA sequence: TGTGCCAGCACCCGAAATAGCGGGGGCCCTTCGGGCACAGATACGCAGTATTTT.

This chain joins TRBV24-1 and TRBJ2-1; 8 nucleotides line up with TRBD1. The CDR3 covers 17 residues. Germline values: CDR1 KGHDR, CDR2 SFDVKD. After removal of 3 bases from V and 7 bases from J, the junction contained 13 bases not matched to a gene. CDR3 amino acids: CATSDPQTGVRENEQFF. CDR3 nucleotide sequence: TGTGCCACCAGTGATCCTCAGACAGGGGTAAGGGAGAATGAGCAGTTCTTC.

The rearrangement links TRBV3-1 (or the pseudogene TRBV3-2) to TRBJ1-5; D unresolved. Trimming removed 6 bases from V and 2 bases from J, with 11 bases in between. The length of the CDR3 is 14 residues. Germline CDR1 and CDR2: LGHDT and YNNKEL (reference sequence). The DNA for the CDR3 is TGTGCCAGCAGTCCGACGATAGGCAATCAGCCCCAGCATTTT. It translates to CASSPTIGNQPQHF.

The rearrangement uses TRBV21-1 and TRBJ1-1. TRBV21-1 is recorded as a pseudogene. The CDR3 loop spans 13 amino acids. The CDR3 loop reads CATSLGGGIEAFF. The CDR3 DNA is TGTGCCACCTCCTTGGGAGGGGGCATTGAAGCTTTCTTT.

This chain joins TRBV5-4 and TRBJ1-1, with D possibly TRBD1 on 6 matching bases. Trimming removed 3 bases at V and 0 bases at J, with 15 bases between. The CDR3 length is 16 residues. Germline V CDR1 and CDR2: SGHNT, YYREEE (reference sequence). CDR3 region: CASSSGGGQLNTEAFF. The CDR3 DNA follows: TGTGCCAGCAGCTCAGGAGGGGGGCAGTTGAACACTGAAGCTTTCTTT.

A word on this clone: Other DNA sequences in the same sample also yield this CDR3. The CDR3: CASSSGGNQPQHF. The CDR3 bases are TGTGCCAGCAGTTCGGGAGGGAATCAGCCCCAGCATTTT. This chain joins TRBV27 and TRBJ1-5; D is unclear. The CDR3 length is 13 residues. V was clipped by 4 bases and J by 4 bases, with 8 bases between them. The germline gives CDR1 MNHEY, CDR2 SMNVEV (reference sequence).

This clone was seen once. J is TRBJ1-4 and V is TRBV30; D gene uncertain. The CDR3 has 12 amino acids. Germline CDR1 reads GTSNPN; CDR2 reads SVGIG (reference sequence). V was clipped by 2 bases and J by 7 bases, with 8 bases between them. The CDR3, as DNA: TGTGCCTGGAGTTCTATGGGTGAAAAACTGTTTTTT. As protein: CAWSSMGEKLFF.

Comments on this clone: Other DNA sequences from this sample encode an identical CDR3 as well. The CDR3 protein is CASSAGPNTEAFF. The DNA of the CDR3 is TGTGCCAGCTCCGCGGGGCCTAACACTGAAGCTTTCTTT. This chain connects TRBV12-3 or TRBV12-4 to TRBJ1-1; the D gene is possibly TRBD1 (5 bases). V lost 8 bases, J lost 2 bases, and 12 bases lay in between. CDR3 length: 13 residues.